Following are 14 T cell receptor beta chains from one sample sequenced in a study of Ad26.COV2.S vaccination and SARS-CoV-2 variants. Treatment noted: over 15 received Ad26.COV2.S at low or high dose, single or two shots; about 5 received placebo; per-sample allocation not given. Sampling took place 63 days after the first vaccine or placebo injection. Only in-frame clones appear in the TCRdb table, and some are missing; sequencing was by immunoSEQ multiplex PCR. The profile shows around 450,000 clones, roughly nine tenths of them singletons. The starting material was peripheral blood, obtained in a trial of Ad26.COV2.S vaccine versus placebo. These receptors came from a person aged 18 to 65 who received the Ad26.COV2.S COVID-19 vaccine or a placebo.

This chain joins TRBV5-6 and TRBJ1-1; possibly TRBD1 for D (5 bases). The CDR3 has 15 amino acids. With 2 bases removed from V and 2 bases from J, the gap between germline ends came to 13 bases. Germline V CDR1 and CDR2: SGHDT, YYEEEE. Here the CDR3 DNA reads TGTGCCAGCAGCTTAGATAGGGACGGTAACACTGAAGCTTTCTTT. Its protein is CASSLDRDGNTEAFF.

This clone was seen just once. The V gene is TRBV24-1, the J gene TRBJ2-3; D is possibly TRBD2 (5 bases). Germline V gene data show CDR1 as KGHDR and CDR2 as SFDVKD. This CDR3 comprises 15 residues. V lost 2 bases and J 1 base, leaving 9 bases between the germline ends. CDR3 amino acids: CATSDSGLRTDTQYF. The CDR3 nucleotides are TGTGCCACCAGTGATTCGGGATTACGCACAGATACGCAGTATTTT.

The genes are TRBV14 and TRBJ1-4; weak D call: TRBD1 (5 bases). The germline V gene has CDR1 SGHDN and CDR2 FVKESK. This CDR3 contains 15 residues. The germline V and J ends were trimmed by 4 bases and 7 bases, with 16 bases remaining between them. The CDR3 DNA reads TGTGCCAGCAGCCCTATATCTGGGGCGTTTGAAAAACTGTTTTTT. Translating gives CASSPISGAFEKLFF.

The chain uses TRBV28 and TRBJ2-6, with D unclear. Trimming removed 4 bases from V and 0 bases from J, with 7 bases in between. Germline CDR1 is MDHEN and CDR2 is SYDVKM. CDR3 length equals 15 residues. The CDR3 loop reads CASSSPPSGANVLTF. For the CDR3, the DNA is TGTGCCAGCAGTTCCCCTCCCTCTGGGGCCAACGTCCTGACTTTC.

The CDR3 nucleotides are TGTGCCAGCAGCTTCAGAAAATCGGGGGGGTCGGGTTCACCCCTCCACTTT. Translated, it gives CASSFRKSGGSGSPLHF. This chain joins TRBV11-2 and TRBJ1-6; possible D gene TRBD1, 5 bases. The CDR3 covers 17 residues. The germline CDR1 and CDR2 sequences are SGHAT and FQNNGV. Trimming took 3 bases from V and 9 from J, leaving 21 bases between them.

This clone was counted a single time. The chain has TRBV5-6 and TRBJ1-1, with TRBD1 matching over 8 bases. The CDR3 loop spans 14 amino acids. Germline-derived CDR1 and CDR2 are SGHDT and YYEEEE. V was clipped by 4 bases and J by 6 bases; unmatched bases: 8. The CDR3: CASSARQGRPEAFF. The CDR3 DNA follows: TGTGCCAGCAGCGCAAGACAGGGGCGCCCTGAAGCTTTCTTT.

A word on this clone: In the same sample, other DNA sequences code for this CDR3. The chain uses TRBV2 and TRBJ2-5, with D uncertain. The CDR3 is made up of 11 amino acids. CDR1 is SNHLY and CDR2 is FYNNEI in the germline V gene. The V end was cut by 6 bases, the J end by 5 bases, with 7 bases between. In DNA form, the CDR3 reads TGTGCCAGCAGCGTGGGTGAGACCCAGTACTTC. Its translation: CASSVGETQYF. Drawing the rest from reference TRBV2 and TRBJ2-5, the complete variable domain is EPEVTQTPSHQVTQMGQEVILRCVPISNHLYFYWYRQILGQKVEFLVSFYNNEISEKSEIFDDQFSVERPDGSNFTLKIRSTKLEDSAMYFCASSVGETQYFGPGTRLLVL.

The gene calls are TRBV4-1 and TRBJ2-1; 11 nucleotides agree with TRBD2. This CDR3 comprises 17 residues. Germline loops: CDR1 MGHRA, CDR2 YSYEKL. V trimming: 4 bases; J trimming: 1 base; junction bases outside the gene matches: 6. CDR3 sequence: CASSPGTSGKSYNEQFF. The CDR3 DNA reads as TGCGCCAGCAGCCCAGGGACTAGCGGCAAGTCCTACAATGAGCAGTTCTTC.

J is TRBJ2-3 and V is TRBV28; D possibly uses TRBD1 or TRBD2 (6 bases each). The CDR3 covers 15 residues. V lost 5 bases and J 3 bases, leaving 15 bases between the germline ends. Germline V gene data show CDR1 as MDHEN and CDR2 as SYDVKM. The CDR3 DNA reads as TGTGCCAGCAGTCCACTGGGGGGCGCAACAGATACGCAGTATTTT. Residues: CASSPLGGATDTQYF.

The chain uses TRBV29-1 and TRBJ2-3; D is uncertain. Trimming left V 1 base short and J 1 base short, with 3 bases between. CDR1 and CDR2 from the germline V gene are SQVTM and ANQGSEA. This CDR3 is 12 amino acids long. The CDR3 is CSVEGGTDTQYF. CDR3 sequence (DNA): TGCAGCGTTGAAGGCGGCACAGATACGCAGTATTTT.

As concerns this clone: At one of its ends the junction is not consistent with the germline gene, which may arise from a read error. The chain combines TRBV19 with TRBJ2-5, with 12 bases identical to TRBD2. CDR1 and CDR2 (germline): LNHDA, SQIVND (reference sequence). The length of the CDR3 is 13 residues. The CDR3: CASSQTSGGLPDF. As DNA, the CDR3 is TGTGCCAGTAGCCAGACTAGCGGGGGCCTTCCGGACTTC.

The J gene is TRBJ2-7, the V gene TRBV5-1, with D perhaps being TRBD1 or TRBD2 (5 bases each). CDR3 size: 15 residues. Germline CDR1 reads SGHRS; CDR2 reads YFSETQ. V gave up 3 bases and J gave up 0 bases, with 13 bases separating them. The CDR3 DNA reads TGCGCCAGCAGCTATGACAAGGGGAGCTCCTACGAGCAGTACTTC. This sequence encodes CASSYDKGSSYEQYF. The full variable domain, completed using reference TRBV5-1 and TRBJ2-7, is KAGVTQTPRYLIKTRGQQVTLSCSPISGHRSVSWYQQTPGQGLQFLFEYFSETQRNKGNFPGRFSGRQFSNSRSEMNVSTLELGDSALYLCASSYDKGSSYEQYFGPGTRLTVT.

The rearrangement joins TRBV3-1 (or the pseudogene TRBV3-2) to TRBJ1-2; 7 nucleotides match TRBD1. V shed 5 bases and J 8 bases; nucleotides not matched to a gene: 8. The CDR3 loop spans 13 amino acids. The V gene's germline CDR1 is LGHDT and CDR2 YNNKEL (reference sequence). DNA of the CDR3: TGTGCCAGCAGCAATACACAGGGGTCCGGCTACACCTTC. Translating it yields CASSNTQGSGYTF.

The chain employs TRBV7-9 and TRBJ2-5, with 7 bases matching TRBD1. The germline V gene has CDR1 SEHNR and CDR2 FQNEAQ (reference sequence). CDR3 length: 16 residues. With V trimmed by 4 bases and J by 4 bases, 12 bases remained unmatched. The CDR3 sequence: CASSSRRVNRGETQYF. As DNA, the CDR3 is TGTGCCAGCAGCTCGAGACGGGTTAACAGGGGAGAGACCCAGTACTTC.